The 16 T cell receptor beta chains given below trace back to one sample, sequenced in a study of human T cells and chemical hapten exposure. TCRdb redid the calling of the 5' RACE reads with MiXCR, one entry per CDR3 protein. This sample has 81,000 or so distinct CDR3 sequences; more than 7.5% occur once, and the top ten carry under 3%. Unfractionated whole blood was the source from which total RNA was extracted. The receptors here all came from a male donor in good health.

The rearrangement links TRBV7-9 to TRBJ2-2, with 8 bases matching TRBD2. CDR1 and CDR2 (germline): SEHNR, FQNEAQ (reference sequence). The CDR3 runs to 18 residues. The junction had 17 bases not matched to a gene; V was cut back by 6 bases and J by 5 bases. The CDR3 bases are TGTGCCAGCAGAGCAGCCTCACCGGGACTAGTATGGACCGGGGAGCTGTTTTTT. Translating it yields CASRAASPGLVWTGELFF.

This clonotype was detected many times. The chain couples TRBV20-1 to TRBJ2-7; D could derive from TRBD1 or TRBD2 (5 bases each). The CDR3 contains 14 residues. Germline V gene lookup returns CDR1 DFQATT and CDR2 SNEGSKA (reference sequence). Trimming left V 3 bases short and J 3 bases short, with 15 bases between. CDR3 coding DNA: TGCAGTGCTAGTGAGAGGGGCGGTAGCTACGAGCAGTACTTC. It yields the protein CSASERGGSYEQYF.

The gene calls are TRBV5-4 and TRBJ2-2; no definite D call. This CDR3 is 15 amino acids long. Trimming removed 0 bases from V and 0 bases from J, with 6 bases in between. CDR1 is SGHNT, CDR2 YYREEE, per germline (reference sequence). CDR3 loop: CASSLDWANTGELFF. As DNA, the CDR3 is TGTGCCAGCAGCTTGGATTGGGCGAACACCGGGGAGCTGTTTTTT.

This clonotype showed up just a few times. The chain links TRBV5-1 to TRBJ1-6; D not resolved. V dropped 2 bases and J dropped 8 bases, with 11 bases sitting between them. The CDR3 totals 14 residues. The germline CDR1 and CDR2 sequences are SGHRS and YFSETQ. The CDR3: CASSFPAGDSPLHF. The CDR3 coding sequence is TGCGCCAGCAGCTTTCCTGCCGGGGATTCACCCCTCCACTTT.

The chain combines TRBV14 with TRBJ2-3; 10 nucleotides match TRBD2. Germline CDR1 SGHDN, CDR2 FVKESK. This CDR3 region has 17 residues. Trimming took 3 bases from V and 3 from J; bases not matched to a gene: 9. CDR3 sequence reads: CASSQRASGRGTDTQYF. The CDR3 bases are TGTGCCAGCAGCCAGCGGGCTAGCGGGAGAGGAACAGATACGCAGTATTTT. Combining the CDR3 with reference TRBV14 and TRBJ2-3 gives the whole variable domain EAGVTQFPSHSVIEKGQTVTLRCDPISGHDNLYWYRRVMGKEIKFLLHFVKESKQDESGMPNNRFLAERTGGTYSTLKVQPAELEDSGVYFCASSQRASGRGTDTQYFGPGTRLTVL.

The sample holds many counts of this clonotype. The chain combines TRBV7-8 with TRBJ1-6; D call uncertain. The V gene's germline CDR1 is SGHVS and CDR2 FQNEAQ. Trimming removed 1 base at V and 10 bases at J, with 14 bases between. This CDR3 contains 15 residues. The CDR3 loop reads CASSLDEESTSPLHF. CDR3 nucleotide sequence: TGTGCCAGCAGCTTAGACGAAGAGAGTACGTCACCCCTCCACTTT.

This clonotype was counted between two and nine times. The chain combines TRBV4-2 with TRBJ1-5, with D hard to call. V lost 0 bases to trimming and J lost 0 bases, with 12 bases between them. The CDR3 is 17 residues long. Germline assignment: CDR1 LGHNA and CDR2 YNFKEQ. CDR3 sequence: CASSQESSRLSNQPQHF. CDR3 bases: TGTGCCAGCAGCCAAGAGAGTAGCCGACTTAGCAATCAGCCCCAGCATTTT.

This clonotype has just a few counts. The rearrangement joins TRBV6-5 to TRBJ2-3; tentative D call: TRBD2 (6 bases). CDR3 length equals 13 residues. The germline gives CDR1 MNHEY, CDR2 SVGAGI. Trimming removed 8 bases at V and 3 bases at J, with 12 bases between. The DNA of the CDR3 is TGTGCCAGCTCCCCAGGGAGGACAGATACGCAGTATTTT. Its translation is CASSPGRTDTQYF.

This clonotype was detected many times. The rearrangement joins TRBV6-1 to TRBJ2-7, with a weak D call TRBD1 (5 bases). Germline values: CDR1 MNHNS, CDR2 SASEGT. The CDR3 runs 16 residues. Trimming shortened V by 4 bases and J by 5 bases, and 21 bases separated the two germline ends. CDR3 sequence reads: CASSGSTLRSGHEQYF. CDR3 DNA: TGTGCCAGCAGTGGATCTACGCTCAGGTCAGGGCACGAGCAGTACTTC.

Here the CDR3 DNA reads TGTGCCAGCAGCGCAAGGGACAGGGGGCGCTTAGGCTACACCTTC. Amino acid sequence: CASSARDRGRLGYTF. The rearrangement uses TRBV7-8 and TRBJ1-2; TRBD1 aligns across 12 bases. This CDR3 has 15 amino acids. V shed 5 bases, J shed 8 bases, and the junction held 9 bases outside the gene matches. Germline CDR1 is SGHVS and CDR2 is FQNEAQ.

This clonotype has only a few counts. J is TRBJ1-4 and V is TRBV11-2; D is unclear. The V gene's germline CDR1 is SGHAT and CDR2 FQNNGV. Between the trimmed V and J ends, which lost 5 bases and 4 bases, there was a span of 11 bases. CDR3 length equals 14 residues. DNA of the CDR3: TGTGCCAGCAGCCCCCCCGCGGTTAATGAAAAACTGTTTTTT. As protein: CASSPPAVNEKLFF.

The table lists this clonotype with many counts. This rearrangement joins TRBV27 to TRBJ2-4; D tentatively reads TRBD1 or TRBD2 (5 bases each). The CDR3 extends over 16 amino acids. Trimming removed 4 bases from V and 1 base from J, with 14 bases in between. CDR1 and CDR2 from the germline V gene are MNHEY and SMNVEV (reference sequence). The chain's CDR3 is CASSSHSEGAKNIQYF. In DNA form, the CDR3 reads TGTGCCAGCAGTTCGCATTCTGAGGGGGCCAAAAACATTCAGTACTTC.

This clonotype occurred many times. The CDR3 loop is CASSAGREEVRAGELFF. The CDR3 bases are TGCGCCAGCAGTGCCGGGAGGGAAGAGGTCAGGGCCGGGGAGCTGTTTTTT. The rearrangement uses TRBV10-1 and TRBJ2-2; 8 bases match TRBD2. Germline V gene lookup returns CDR1 WNHNN and CDR2 SYGVQD (reference sequence). J gave up 6 bases and V 4 bases, and 13 bases lay outside the gene matches. This CDR3 comprises 17 residues.

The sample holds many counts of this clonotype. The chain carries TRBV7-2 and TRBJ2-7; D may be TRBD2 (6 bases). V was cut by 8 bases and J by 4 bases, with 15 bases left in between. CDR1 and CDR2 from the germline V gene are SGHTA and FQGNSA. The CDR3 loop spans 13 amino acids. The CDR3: CASVGGDGYEQYF. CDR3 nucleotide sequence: TGTGCCAGCGTGGGCGGGGACGGTTACGAGCAGTACTTC. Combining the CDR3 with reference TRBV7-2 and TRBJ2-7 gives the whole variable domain GAGVSQSPSNKVTEKGKDVELRCDPISGHTALYWYRQSLGQGLEFLIYFQGNSAPDKSGLPSDRFSAERTGGSVSTLTIQRTQQEDSAVYLCASVGGDGYEQYFGPGTRLTVT.

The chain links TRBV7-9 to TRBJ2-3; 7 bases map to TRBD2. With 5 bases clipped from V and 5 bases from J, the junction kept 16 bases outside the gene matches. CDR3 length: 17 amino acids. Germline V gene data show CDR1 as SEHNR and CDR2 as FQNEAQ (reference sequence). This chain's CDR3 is CASSPEGQRGLGDTQYF. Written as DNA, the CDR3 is TGTGCCAGCAGCCCAGAGGGCCAGCGGGGATTGGGAGATACGCAGTATTTT.

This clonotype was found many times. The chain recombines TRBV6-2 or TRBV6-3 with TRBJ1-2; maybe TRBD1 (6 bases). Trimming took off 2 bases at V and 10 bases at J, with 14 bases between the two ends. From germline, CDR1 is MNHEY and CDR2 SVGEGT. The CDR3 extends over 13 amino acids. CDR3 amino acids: CASSYDRQTVYTF. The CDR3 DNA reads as TGTGCCAGCAGTTACGACAGGCAAACGGTCTACACCTTC.